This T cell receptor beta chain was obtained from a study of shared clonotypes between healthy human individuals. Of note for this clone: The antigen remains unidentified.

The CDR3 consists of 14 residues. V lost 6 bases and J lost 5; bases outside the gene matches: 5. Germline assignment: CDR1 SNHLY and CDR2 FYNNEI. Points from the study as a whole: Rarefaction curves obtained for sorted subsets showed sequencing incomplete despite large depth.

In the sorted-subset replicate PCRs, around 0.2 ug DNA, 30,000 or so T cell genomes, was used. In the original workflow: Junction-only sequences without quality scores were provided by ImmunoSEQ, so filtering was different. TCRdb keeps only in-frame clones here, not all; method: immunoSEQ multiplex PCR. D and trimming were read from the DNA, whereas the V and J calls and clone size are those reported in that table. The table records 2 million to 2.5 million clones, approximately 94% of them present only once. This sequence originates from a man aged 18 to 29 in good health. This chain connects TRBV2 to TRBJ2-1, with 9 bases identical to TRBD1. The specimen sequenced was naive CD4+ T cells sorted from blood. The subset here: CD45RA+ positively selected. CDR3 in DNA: TGTGCCAGCAGCCGGGACAGGGCCAACAATGAGCAGTTCTTC. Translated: CASSRDRANNEQFF.